These 27 T cell receptor beta chains were all obtained from the same sample, sequenced in a study of tissue T cells after allogeneic stem cell transplantation. TCRdb's table, derived via immunoSEQ multiplex PCR, lists solely in-frame clones and lacks some. Altogether under 30,000 clones are present, around four fifths being singletons, with the ten largest covering 7.5% to 9%. Here the sequenced sample was tissue from the ileum, taken at autopsy. These receptors were collected from a female donor at least 60 years old with lung cancer.

The V and J genes are TRBV3-1 (or the pseudogene TRBV3-2) and TRBJ1-1; no clear D. V was clipped by 1 base and J by 4 bases, with 13 bases between them. Germline CDR1 and CDR2: LGHDT and YNNKEL (reference sequence). The CDR3 spans 15 residues. CDR3 protein: CASSQAGVMSTEAFF. Here the CDR3 DNA reads TGTGCCAGCAGCCAAGCGGGAGTAATGAGCACTGAAGCTTTCTTT.

J is TRBJ2-3 and V is TRBV21-1; TRBD2 is taken as the D call from the table, unchecked against the DNA. TRBV21-1 is shown as a pseudogene. The CDR3 is 15 amino acids. CDR3 nucleotide sequence: TGTGCCAGCAGCAATTTCGGGTACAGCACAGATACGCAGTATTTT. Translated: CASSNFGYSTDTQYF.

The chain recombines TRBV7-8 with TRBJ1-2; 10 nucleotides agree with TRBD1. CDR1 is SGHVS and CDR2 is FQNEAQ in the germline V gene. The CDR3 totals 16 residues. V lost 0 bases, J lost 6 bases, and 7 bases stayed unmatched. Written as DNA, the CDR3 is TGTGCCAGCAGCTTAGCGGGACAGGGGAGGATGCATGGCTACACCTTC. Translated, it gives CASSLAGQGRMHGYTF. The complete variable domain, with remaining parts taken from reference TRBV7-8 and TRBJ1-2, reads GAGVSQSPRYKVAKRGQDVALRCDPISGHVSLFWYQQALGQGPEFLTYFQNEAQLDKSGLPSDRFFAERPEGSVSTLKIQRTQQEDSAVYLCASSLAGQGRMHGYTFGSGTRLTVV.

The rearrangement uses TRBV6-1 and TRBJ1-5; D not certain. Germline CDR1 reads MNHNS; CDR2 reads SASEGT. This CDR3 comprises 16 residues. Trimming removed 2 bases from V and 0 bases from J, with 11 bases in between. The CDR3 bases are TGTGCCAGCAGTGAAAGAAGAGAGTATAGCAATCAGCCCCAGCATTTT. It encodes CASSERREYSNQPQHF.

This sequence joins TRBV18 and TRBJ2-3; tentatively, D is TRBD1 (6 bases). The CDR3 totals 15 residues. Germline values: CDR1 KGHSH, CDR2 LQKENI. Between the trimmed V and J ends, which lost 0 bases and 9 bases, there was a span of 16 bases. The CDR3 DNA is TGTGCCAGCTCACCACCGTCGCGAGGCCAGGGGACGCAGTATTTT. Translated: CASSPPSRGQGTQYF.

The rearrangement links TRBV19 to TRBJ1-4, with D possibly being TRBD1 (5 bases). Germline assignment: CDR1 LNHDA and CDR2 SQIVND (reference sequence). V was pared by 6 bases and J by 0 bases, with 11 bases between. The CDR3 sequence is 15 residues long. DNA for the CDR3: TGTGCCAGTAGCGGGGGGAGGCCAACTAATGAAAAACTGTTTTTT. Encoded protein: CASSGGRPTNEKLFF.

This chain joins TRBV13 and TRBJ2-5; D is undetermined. In germline, CDR1 is PRHDT, CDR2 FYEKMQ (reference sequence). This CDR3 region has 14 residues. V lost 3 bases and J 2 bases, leaving 10 bases between the germline ends. In DNA form, the CDR3 reads TGTGCCAGCAGCTTGCGACTGGGACAAGAGACCCAGTACTTC. Protein: CASSLRLGQETQYF.

The chain carries TRBV19 and TRBJ2-2; TRBD2 matches at 9 bases. The CDR3 has 14 residues. V dropped 6 bases and J dropped 8; count of bases not matched to a gene: 7. Germline lookup yields CDR1 LNHDA and CDR2 SQIVND (reference sequence). The CDR3 DNA reads TGTGCCAGTAGGGGGACTAGCTTACGGGGGGAGCTGTTTTTT. This sequence encodes CASRGTSLRGELFF.

V gene TRBV10-1 combines with J gene TRBJ2-1; 9 nucleotides agree with TRBD2. V gave up 0 bases and J gave up 0 bases; unmatched junction bases: 6. Germline values: CDR1 WNHNN, CDR2 SYGVQD (reference sequence). This CDR3 region has 18 residues. CDR3 sequence (DNA): TGCGCCAGCAGTGAGTCGGGAGCGGGAGGTATCTCCTACAATGAGCAGTTCTTC. This gives the protein CASSESGAGGISYNEQFF.

This clone was counted a few times. This chain connects TRBV5-1 to TRBJ2-7, with 12 nucleotides matching TRBD1. The germline V gene has CDR1 SGHRS and CDR2 YFSETQ. The V and J ends lost 4 bases and 7 bases, in that order; junction bases with no gene match: 15. CDR3 size: 17 residues. The CDR3 DNA reads as TGCGCCAGCAGCCTACGTGGGACGGGACAGGGGGCGCGAGAGCAGTACTTC. This encodes CASSLRGTGQGAREQYF.

V usage is TRBV5-4 and J usage is TRBJ2-6; D unclear. Germline loops: CDR1 SGHNT, CDR2 YYREEE (reference sequence). The CDR3 is 16 amino acids. V was shortened by 4 bases and J by 0 bases, with 11 bases between the two germline ends. Written as DNA, the CDR3 is TGTGCCAGCAGCCACCTCCGGCCCTCTGGGGCCAACGTCCTGACTTTC. It is translated as CASSHLRPSGANVLTF.

The rearrangement uses TRBV5-6 and TRBJ2-1, with TRBD1 identical over 7 bases. Trimming at V came to 3 bases and at J to 0 bases, leaving 9 bases not matched to a gene. The CDR3 totals 17 residues. Germline CDR1 is SGHDT and CDR2 is YYEEEE. The CDR3 loop is CASSWGATGSSYNEQFF. The CDR3, as DNA: TGTGCCAGCAGCTGGGGAGCGACAGGGAGCTCCTACAATGAGCAGTTCTTC. Based on the CDR3 plus reference TRBV5-6 and TRBJ2-1, the full variable domain is DAGVTQSPTHLIKTRGQQVTLRCSPKSGHDTVSWYQQALGQGPQFIFQYYEEEERQRGNFPDRFSGHQFPNYSSELNVNALLLGDSALYLCASSWGATGSSYNEQFFGPGTRLTVL.

The chain carries TRBV3-1 (or the pseudogene TRBV3-2) and TRBJ2-7, with 8 positions matching TRBD1. The J segment lost 6 bases and the V segment lost 1 base, leaving 5 bases of the junction unmatched. The CDR3 runs to 14 residues. Per germline, CDR1 LGHDT and CDR2 YNNKEL (reference sequence). DNA for the CDR3: TGTGCCAGCAGCCAAGTAAGGACAGGGACCGAGCAGTACTTC. As protein: CASSQVRTGTEQYF.

This chain uses TRBV7-9 with TRBJ2-1; TRBD2 matches at 7 bases. CDR1 is SEHNR and CDR2 is FQNEAQ in the germline V gene (reference sequence). This CDR3 contains 15 residues. The ends lost 1 base at V and 4 bases at J; junction bases unmatched: 4. This CDR3 is CASSLELGRYNEQFF. CDR3 sequence (DNA): TGTGCCAGCAGCTTAGAACTCGGGAGGTACAATGAGCAGTTCTTC.

This clone was recorded only once. The chain employs TRBV18 and TRBJ2-2; D assignment may be TRBD1 or TRBD2 (5 bases each). CDR1 KGHSH and CDR2 LQKENI come from the germline V gene. V lost 11 bases, J lost 1 base, and 11 bases lay in between. This CDR3 is 13 amino acids long. As DNA, the CDR3 is TGTGCCGGGGGACGGATGAACACCGGGGAGCTGTTTTTT. Translated, it gives CAGGRMNTGELFF.

The gene calls are TRBV18 and TRBJ2-1; tentative D call: TRBD2 (5 bases). V lost 3 bases and J 12 bases, leaving 12 bases between the germline ends. CDR3 length equals 12 residues. Germline CDR1 and CDR2: KGHSH and LQKENI. CDR3 DNA sequence: TGTGCCAGCTCACCGGACCAACTAGGGCAGTTCTTC. This codes for CASSPDQLGQFF.

The chain links TRBV18 to TRBJ2-7; possibly TRBD1 for D (6 bases). The CDR3 sequence is 13 residues long. The germline V gene encodes CDR1 KGHSH and CDR2 LQKENI. The V end lost 3 bases, the J end lost 3 bases, and 9 bases lay between the germline ends. DNA of the CDR3: TGTGCCAGCTCACCGGACAGAAACTACGAGCAGTACTTC. This translates into CASSPDRNYEQYF. Full variable domain (outside the CDR3, taken from reference TRBV18 and TRBJ2-7): NAGVMQNPRHLVRRRGQEARLRCSPMKGHSHVYWYRQLPEEGLKFMVYLQKENIIDESGMPKERFSAEFPKEGPSILRIQQVVRGDSAAYFCASSPDRNYEQYFGPGTRLTVT.

V gene TRBV6-5 combines with J gene TRBJ2-2; the D is unclear. V was clipped by 2 bases and J by 3 bases, with 10 bases between them. The CDR3 has 15 amino acids. Germline lookup yields CDR1 MNHEY and CDR2 SVGAGI. The CDR3: CASSYGPQYTGELFF. DNA for the CDR3: TGTGCCAGCAGTTACGGGCCCCAGTACACCGGGGAGCTGTTTTTT.

The chain is built from TRBV13 and TRBJ1-1, with D perhaps TRBD1 (6 bases). The CDR3 spans 14 residues. Germline V lookup: CDR1 PRHDT, CDR2 FYEKMQ (reference sequence). Between the trimmed V and J ends, which lost 1 base and 4 bases, there was a span of 10 bases. CDR3 in amino acids: CASSLEQGGTEAFF. DNA for the CDR3: TGTGCCAGCAGCTTAGAACAGGGAGGCACTGAAGCTTTCTTT.

In DNA form, the CDR3 reads TGTGCCTGGAGTGTAGGCTACGAGCAGTACTTC. Residues: CAWSVGYEQYF. This rearrangement joins TRBV30 to TRBJ2-7; D is unclear. Germline values: CDR1 GTSNPN, CDR2 SVGIG (reference sequence). The CDR3 has 11 residues. V lost 0 bases, J lost 3 bases, and 3 bases lay in between.

V is TRBV6-5 and J is TRBJ2-5; the match to TRBD1 covers 8 bases. From germline, CDR1 is MNHEY and CDR2 SVGAGI. Trimming cost V 2 bases and J 1 base; bases outside gene matches: 6. CDR3 length: 16 amino acids. This CDR3 is CASSYGQGRGQETQYF. CDR3 coding DNA: TGTGCCAGCAGTTACGGACAGGGAAGGGGCCAAGAGACCCAGTACTTC.

The chain combines TRBV9 with TRBJ1-2; D may be TRBD1 (5 bases). Germline lookup yields CDR1 SGDLS and CDR2 YYNGEE. The CDR3 totals 15 residues. V gave up 4 bases and J gave up 6 bases, with 19 bases separating them. The CDR3: CASSLGGEGWDGYTF. CDR3 bases: TGTGCCAGCAGCCTTGGCGGAGAGGGGTGGGATGGCTACACCTTC. Complete variable domain (other parts from reference TRBV9 and TRBJ1-2): DSGVTQTPKHLITATGQRVTLRCSPRSGDLSVYWYQQSLDQGLQFLIQYYNGEERAKGNILERFSAQQFPDLHSELNLSSLELGDSALYFCASSLGGEGWDGYTFGSGTRLTVV.

The chain links TRBV5-6 to TRBJ1-2; a weak D match, TRBD1 (5 bases). Trimming removed 8 bases from V and 5 bases from J, with 22 bases in between. There are 15 residues in the CDR3. Looked up from germline, CDR1 is SGHDT and CDR2 is YYEEEE. DNA for the CDR3: TGTGCCAGTTCTAGGGTGGACGGTGGGGGGTATGGCTACACCTTC. Protein product: CASSRVDGGGYGYTF.

This clone occurred a few times. The genes are TRBV11-3 and TRBJ2-1; TRBD2 might be the D (5 bases). Between the trimmed V and J ends, which lost 5 bases and 2 bases, there was a span of 25 bases. Germline V gene data show CDR1 as SGHNT and CDR2 as YENEEA. The CDR3 runs to 19 residues. The CDR3 DNA is TGTGCCAGCAGCGGTAATAGCGCTGAACTCACCACCGCCTACAATGAGCAGTTCTTC. It specifies CASSGNSAELTTAYNEQFF.

The V gene is TRBV30, the J gene TRBJ1-5, with 8 bases identical to TRBD1. Germline trimming cut 1 base from V and 5 bases from J; bases unmatched to any gene: 4. Germline lookup yields CDR1 GTSNPN and CDR2 SVGIG (reference sequence). The CDR3 is 14 residues long. Written as DNA, the CDR3 is TGTGCCTGGAGTGCAGGGGGCGCGGATCAGCCCCAGCATTTT. The encoded protein is CAWSAGGADQPQHF.

The V gene is TRBV7-9, the J gene TRBJ2-7; D is unresolved. CDR3 size: 12 residues. Germline loops: CDR1 SEHNR, CDR2 FQNEAQ (reference sequence). Trimming took off 5 bases at V and 0 bases at J, with 5 bases between the two ends. The CDR3 region has the DNA TGTGCCAGCAGCCCTATCTCCTACGAGCAGTACTTC. Residues: CASSPISYEQYF.

The V gene is TRBV5-1, the J gene TRBJ1-1; 9 bases match TRBD1. This CDR3 is built from 16 residues. The germline V gene has CDR1 SGHRS and CDR2 YFSETQ. The junction had 8 bases not matched to a gene; V was cut back by 0 bases and J by 5 bases. For the CDR3, the DNA is TGCGCCAGCAGCTTGGGACAGGGGGTTGGAAGAACTGAAGCTTTCTTT. Translation: CASSLGQGVGRTEAFF.